These 27 T cell receptor beta chains share one sample of origin, sequenced in a study of blood T cell repertoires in COVID-19. Repertoires were generated with immunoSEQ multiplex PCR, while TCRdb's copy carries only in-frame clones and drops some. The table lists about 260,000 clones, around 87% of them singletons, with about 1.4% in the top ten. Sample: peripheral blood. The receptors derive from a woman aged 40 to 50 who had recovered from COVID-19.

This clone was recorded a few times. J is TRBJ2-7 and V is TRBV27; 11 nucleotides line up with TRBD1. Trimming removed 4 bases from V and 7 bases from J; junction bases left unmatched: 15. This CDR3 has 17 amino acids. CDR1 MNHEY and CDR2 SMNVEV come from the germline V gene (reference sequence). For the CDR3, the DNA is TGTGCCAGCAGTTCCAAGGCACTCGGACAGGGGGCGGGGGAGCAGTACTTC. Amino acid sequence: CASSSKALGQGAGEQYF.

This clone appeared a few times. V usage is TRBV11-1 and J usage is TRBJ1-2, with 7 bases fitting TRBD1. Germline V lookup: CDR1 SGHAT, CDR2 FQDESV (reference sequence). V shed 4 bases, J shed 3 bases, and the junction held 2 bases outside the gene matches. This CDR3 has 13 amino acids. The CDR3 coding sequence is TGTGCCAGCAGCTATACAGGGGACTATGGCTACACCTTC. Amino acids: CASSYTGDYGYTF. Full variable domain (rest looked up from reference TRBV11-1 and TRBJ1-2): EAEVAQSPRYKITEKSQAVAFWCDPISGHATLYWYRQILGQGPELLVQFQDESVVDDSQLPKDRFSAERLKGVDSTLKIQPAELGDSAMYLCASSYTGDYGYTFGSGTRLTVV.

The chain carries TRBV25-1 and TRBJ1-1; D possibly corresponds to TRBD1 (6 bases). The germline CDR1 and CDR2 sequences are MGHDK and SYGVNS. Trimming shortened V by 1 base and J by 5 bases, and 17 bases separated the two germline ends. The CDR3 consists of 16 residues. CDR3 amino acids: CASSESSRGDWTEAFF. For the CDR3, the DNA is TGTGCCAGCAGTGAATCTTCCAGGGGCGATTGGACTGAAGCTTTCTTT.

The V call is TRBV5-1, the J call TRBJ2-1, with TRBD2 identical over 10 bases. Germline V gene data show CDR1 as SGHRS and CDR2 as YFSETQ. CDR3 length: 16 residues. Trimming took 4 bases from V and 6 from J; bases not matched to a gene: 10. This chain's CDR3 is CASSPLTSGVGNEQFF. DNA for the CDR3: TGCGCCAGCAGCCCTCTAACTAGCGGGGTTGGCAATGAGCAGTTCTTC.

V usage is TRBV12-3 or TRBV12-4 and J usage is TRBJ1-2; 9 bases map to TRBD1. Losses at the gene ends were 7 bases for V and 6 bases for J; bases not matched to a gene: 6. This CDR3 has 13 amino acids. Written as DNA, the CDR3 is TGTGCCAGCACCCCGAGGACAGGGGATGGCTACACCTTC. It yields the protein CASTPRTGDGYTF.

V and J are TRBV6-2 or TRBV6-3 and TRBJ1-1; tentative D call: TRBD1 (5 bases). Trimming pared 2 bases from V and 4 bases from J, leaving 14 bases between. The CDR3 sequence is 15 residues long. CDR1 MNHEY and CDR2 SVGEGT come from the germline V gene. DNA for the CDR3: TGTGCCAGCAGTTACCTACCCCCAGGGCCCACTGAAGCTTTCTTT. Translated: CASSYLPPGPTEAFF.

CDR3 residues: CASSFAGPTYEQYF. As DNA, the CDR3 is TGTGCCAGCAGCTTCGCGGGTCCTACCTACGAGCAGTACTTC. V and J are TRBV7-2 and TRBJ2-7, with a possible D match to TRBD2 (5 bases). The germline V gene has CDR1 SGHTA and CDR2 FQGNSA. The CDR3 spans 14 residues. V was trimmed by 3 bases and J by 2 bases, leaving 11 bases between them.

This clone occurred a few times. V is TRBV5-4 and J is TRBJ1-6; no reliable D call. Trimming stripped 4 bases from V and 8 bases from J, with 7 bases between. Germline values: CDR1 SGHNT, CDR2 YYREEE (reference sequence). This CDR3 has 12 amino acids. CDR3 protein: CASSQRDSPLHF. The CDR3 nucleotides are TGTGCCAGCAGCCAACGGGATTCACCCCTCCACTTT.

The gene calls are TRBV27 and TRBJ1-2; weak D call: TRBD1 (5 bases). The CDR3 is made up of 15 amino acids. The germline V gene encodes CDR1 MNHEY and CDR2 SMNVEV (reference sequence). The V and J ends lost 8 bases and 8 bases respectively, with 24 bases between them. CDR3 sequence (DNA): TGTGCCAGCCGCAGTTTTTTAAGGGGTCAGGAGGGCTACACCTTC. As protein: CASRSFLRGQEGYTF.

The rearrangement links TRBV6-5 to TRBJ2-7, with 7 bases aligning to TRBD1. The germline CDR1 and CDR2 sequences are MNHEY and SVGAGI. This CDR3 comprises 14 residues. V shed 2 bases and J 3 bases; nucleotides not matched to a gene: 4. The CDR3 bases are TGTGCCAGCAGTTACCGGGGACAGTTCTACGAGCAGTACTTC. This encodes CASSYRGQFYEQYF.

This clone was observed a few times. The chain is built from TRBV11-1 and TRBJ2-1, with 9 bases fitting TRBD1. The J segment lost 4 bases and the V segment lost 4 bases, leaving 5 bases of the junction unmatched. Germline CDR1 and CDR2: SGHAT and FQDESV (reference sequence). CDR3 length equals 15 residues. DNA for the CDR3: TGTGCCAGCAGCTCCGGGACAGGGACATACAATGAGCAGTTCTTC. Encoded protein: CASSSGTGTYNEQFF.

The rearrangement links TRBV7-2 to TRBJ2-1, with D perhaps matching TRBD2 (7 bases). The germline gives CDR1 SGHTA, CDR2 FQGNSA. Trimming took 5 bases from V and 9 from J, leaving 17 bases between them. This CDR3 has 14 residues. Written as DNA, the CDR3 is TGTGCCAGCAGCCCGACGGGGGCTAGCGGTGAGCAGTTCTTC. This codes for CASSPTGASGEQFF.

The rearrangement joins TRBV19 to TRBJ1-1, with TRBD1 matching over 7 bases. Germline CDR1 reads LNHDA; CDR2 reads SQIVND (reference sequence). After removal of 7 bases from V and 5 bases from J, the junction contained 13 bases not matched to a gene. The CDR3 consists of 15 residues. The CDR3 DNA sequence: TGTGCCAGTACCTATGGGGACAGCTATGGAACTGAAGCTTTCTTT. Translating gives CASTYGDSYGTEAFF.

The table lists this clone with a few counts. This chain uses TRBV19 with TRBJ1-2, with TRBD1 as a possible D gene (6 bases). CDR3 length equals 15 residues. The V end was cut by 3 bases, the J end by 1 base, with 12 bases between. Germline lookup yields CDR1 LNHDA and CDR2 SQIVND (reference sequence). The CDR3 nucleotides read TGTGCCAGTAGTATTTCAGACAGGTATAACTATGGCTACACCTTC. Translated: CASSISDRYNYGYTF.

This chain joins TRBV13 and TRBJ2-3; D is possibly TRBD1 (7 bases). V lost 4 bases and J lost 1, with 15 bases in between. Germline lookup yields CDR1 PRHDT and CDR2 FYEKMQ (reference sequence). The CDR3 spans 16 residues. CDR3 sequence: CASSSTQGGGTDTQYF. As DNA, the CDR3 is TGTGCCAGCAGCTCTACCCAGGGGGGTGGCACAGATACGCAGTATTTT.

As concerns this clone: Other nucleotide sequences from this sample produce the same CDR3. Here the CDR3 reads CASSLTGLNTEAFF. In DNA form, the CDR3 reads TGCGCCAGCAGCTTAACAGGATTGAACACTGAAGCTTTCTTT. The chain combines TRBV5-1 with TRBJ1-1; TRBD1 might be the D (5 bases). The V gene's germline CDR1 is SGHRS and CDR2 YFSETQ. This CDR3 comprises 14 residues. V was shortened by 2 bases and J by 0 bases, with 8 bases between the two germline ends.

V gene TRBV3-1 (or the pseudogene TRBV3-2) combines with J gene TRBJ2-2; 14 bases are a match to TRBD2. The CDR3 is 22 residues long. Per the germline V gene, CDR1 is LGHDT and CDR2 is YNNKEL (reference sequence). The ends lost 4 bases at V and 0 bases at J; junction bases unmatched: 16. The DNA for the CDR3 is TGTGCCAGCAGCCGCCGAGTTAGGACTAGCGGGGGGTCCTACGCGAACACCGGGGAGCTGTTTTTT. This sequence encodes CASSRRVRTSGGSYANTGELFF.

The chain employs TRBV7-9 and TRBJ1-2; 7 bases line up with TRBD1. The CDR3 is made up of 15 amino acids. Germline-derived CDR1 and CDR2 are SEHNR and FQNEAQ (reference sequence). After removal of 5 bases from V and 0 bases from J, the junction contained 6 bases not matched to a gene. As DNA, the CDR3 is TGTGCCAGCAGCCGCGGGACAGTAGCTAACTATGGCTACACCTTC. This sequence encodes CASSRGTVANYGYTF.

The rearrangement links TRBV7-9 to TRBJ2-7, with 7 positions matching TRBD1. CDR1 and CDR2 from the germline V gene are SEHNR and FQNEAQ (reference sequence). The CDR3 is made up of 14 amino acids. After removal of 5 bases from V and 6 bases from J, the junction contained 10 bases not matched to a gene. The CDR3 sequence is CASSPTKGALEQYF. CDR3 bases: TGTGCCAGCAGCCCGACTAAGGGGGCCCTCGAGCAGTACTTC.

This chain's CDR3 is CASSHGQGARDTEAFF. In DNA, the CDR3 is TGCGCCAGCAGCCACGGACAGGGGGCAAGGGACACTGAAGCTTTCTTT. The rearrangement links TRBV4-1 to TRBJ1-1, with TRBD1 matching over 11 bases. Germline CDR1 is MGHRA and CDR2 is YSYEKL. CDR3 length: 16 residues. Germline trimming cut 3 bases from V and 3 bases from J; bases unmatched to any gene: 6.

The CDR3 region is CASSTRRTGGNTGELFF. Here the CDR3 DNA reads TGCGCCAGCAGCACCCGCCGGACAGGGGGAAACACCGGGGAGCTGTTTTTT. The V gene is TRBV5-1, the J gene TRBJ2-2, with 10 bases aligning to TRBD1. Germline values: CDR1 SGHRS, CDR2 YFSETQ. This CDR3 spans 17 amino acids. Trimming removed 4 bases from V and 2 bases from J; junction bases left unmatched: 8.

The rearrangement links TRBV12-5 to TRBJ2-3; no firm D call. This CDR3 is built from 13 residues. Germline V gives CDR1 LGHNT, CDR2 FRNRAP. The V end was cut by 1 base, the J end by 2 bases, with 4 bases between. CDR3 loop: CASGLANTDTQYF. The CDR3 region has the DNA TGTGCTAGTGGTTTGGCCAACACAGATACGCAGTATTTT.

The chain combines TRBV7-2 with TRBJ2-4; TRBD1 agrees at 10 bases. This CDR3 spans 19 amino acids. Trimming at V came to 1 base and at J to 9 bases, leaving 18 bases not matched to a gene. Germline V lookup: CDR1 SGHTA, CDR2 FQGNSA. The CDR3 bases are TGTGCCAGCAGCTTAGTCAAACCGGGACAGGGGTGGAGTACGGGCATTCAGTACTTC. Amino acids: CASSLVKPGQGWSTGIQYF.

J is TRBJ1-1 and V is TRBV7-8; D is unresolved. The CDR3 runs 14 residues. Trimming cost V 2 bases and J 1 base, with 8 bases left between them. Looked up from germline, CDR1 is SGHVS and CDR2 is FQNEAQ. In nucleotides, the CDR3 is TGTGCCAGCAGCTTAACGGTACGGAACACTGAAGCTTTCTTT. It is translated as CASSLTVRNTEAFF.

V is TRBV6-5 and J is TRBJ2-6, with D hard to call. This CDR3 is built from 15 residues. Trimming took off 0 bases at V and 3 bases at J, with 6 bases between the two ends. Germline CDR1 reads MNHEY; CDR2 reads SVGAGI. CDR3 amino acids: CASSYSPYGANVLTF. The CDR3 DNA follows: TGTGCCAGCAGTTACTCCCCCTATGGGGCCAACGTCCTGACTTTC.

V and J are TRBV10-3 and TRBJ1-6; TRBD1 matches at 8 bases. The CDR3 has 13 amino acids. Germline CDR1 is ENHRY and CDR2 is SYGVKD. V lost 10 bases to trimming and J lost 8 bases; unmatched junction nucleotides: 7. The CDR3 nucleotides are TGTGCCACCCACAGGGGGTCAGATTCACCCCTCCACTTT. Its protein product is CATHRGSDSPLHF.

CDR3 nucleotide sequence: TGTGCCAGCAGCGTCGCAACAGGGGCGCTTAATGAAAAACTGTTTTTT. This translates into CASSVATGALNEKLFF. The rearrangement joins TRBV9 to TRBJ1-4, with 7 bases aligning to TRBD1. Germline V gives CDR1 SGDLS, CDR2 YYNGEE. The length of the CDR3 is 16 residues. V was pared by 2 bases and J by 4 bases, with 8 bases of the junction left unmatched.